Listed here are 20 T cell receptor beta chains from one sample, sequenced in a study of blood T cells in healthy people across ages (dated by TCRdb to the mid-2010s). The library was generated by 5' RACE. The reads were generated on an Illumina HiSeq 2500. A second PCR of about 6 to 12 cycles was run with a J-beta primer mix and a sample-barcoded 5' primer. TCRdb trimmed public reads at Q25 via fastp, called clones via MiXCR and kept in-frame beta chains. Entries are consolidated by CDR3 protein sequence, retaining the most common genes and DNA. Here the sample has 1.5 million to 2 million distinct CDR3 sequences; roughly 49% occur a single time. The ten largest make up less than 2.5% of the sample. The sample consisted of blood. These receptors were collected from a woman aged 40 to 50 in good health.

The chain is built from TRBV2 and TRBJ2-3; 7 bases are a match to TRBD1. The germline gives CDR1 SNHLY, CDR2 FYNNEI. There are 15 residues in the CDR3. V lost 1 base and J lost 2; bases outside the gene matches: 3. CDR3 protein: CASSEGQGDTDTQYF. CDR3 DNA: TGTGCCAGCAGTGAAGGACAGGGCGACACAGATACGCAGTATTTT.

The J gene is TRBJ1-4, the V gene TRBV29-1, with a weak D call TRBD1 (5 bases). V was cut by 4 bases and J by 5 bases, with 11 bases left in between. The germline gives CDR1 SQVTM, CDR2 ANQGSEA. CDR3 size: 13 residues. CDR3 protein: CSVGQGVNEKLFF. CDR3 nucleotides: TGCAGCGTTGGGCAGGGTGTAAATGAAAAACTGTTTTTT.

This rearrangement joins TRBV29-1 to TRBJ1-2, with a weak D call TRBD1 (6 bases). Trimming took 5 bases from V and 9 from J, leaving 16 bases between them. The CDR3 length is 12 residues. The V gene's germline CDR1 is SQVTM and CDR2 ANQGSEA. The CDR3 region has the DNA TGCAGCGTTTCTACGGACAGAGTAAGCTACACCTTC. Protein product: CSVSTDRVSYTF.

Ten or more counts support this clonotype. This rearrangement joins TRBV20-1 to TRBJ2-3; 13 nucleotides align to TRBD2. V gave up 3 bases and J gave up 4 bases; unmatched junction bases: 4. Germline V gives CDR1 DFQATT, CDR2 SNEGSKA (reference sequence). CDR3 length: 15 residues. The CDR3 sequence: CSARRLAGGSDTQYF. The DNA for the CDR3 is TGCAGTGCTAGGAGACTAGCGGGGGGATCAGATACGCAGTATTTT.

This clonotype turned up a few times. The chain combines TRBV7-8 with TRBJ2-6, with TRBD2 matching over 9 bases. The CDR3 length is 17 residues. Trimming cost V 5 bases and J 3 bases; bases outside gene matches: 8. The germline CDR1 and CDR2 sequences are SGHVS and FQNEAQ. DNA of the CDR3: TGTGCCAGCAGCCTATCGGGACTAGCTGGTGGGGCCAACGTCCTGACTTTC. This translates into CASSLSGLAGGANVLTF.

Notes on this clonotype: One junction end disagrees with the germline gene, perhaps due to a read error. CDR3 nucleotides: TGTGCCCGCAGTTGGACAGTAGGTGGCTACACCTTC. Its protein is CARSWTVGGYTF. The V call is TRBV28, the J call TRBJ1-2; perhaps TRBD1 as D (6 bases). The CDR3 totals 12 residues. From germline, CDR1 is MDHEN and CDR2 SYDVKM.

In its sample, this clonotype was seen a few times. The V gene is TRBV7-2, the J gene TRBJ2-4, with D tentatively TRBD1 (6 bases). CDR3 length: 17 amino acids. The germline CDR1 and CDR2 sequences are SGHTA and FQGNSA. Trimming took 1 base from V and 0 from J, leaving 13 bases between them. The CDR3 DNA reads as TGTGCCAGCAGCTTAGATGAGGGGGTCATAGCCAAAAACATTCAGTACTTC. Amino acids: CASSLDEGVIAKNIQYF.

The chain couples TRBV6-5 to TRBJ2-3, with 13 bases identical to TRBD2. CDR1 is MNHEY, CDR2 SVGAGI, per germline. The CDR3 is 17 amino acids. J was trimmed by 6 bases and V by 4 bases; bases with no gene match: 10. Here the CDR3 reads CASSFRLAGGGVDTQYF. The CDR3 coding sequence is TGTGCCAGCAGTTTTCGACTAGCGGGGGGCGGTGTGGATACGCAGTATTTT.

The chain links TRBV29-1 to TRBJ1-6, with D unclear. CDR1 and CDR2 from the germline V gene are SQVTM and ANQGSEA. Trimming took 3 bases from V and 8 from J, leaving 29 bases between them. CDR3 size: 19 residues. CDR3 coding DNA: TGCAGCGTTGATTCATCGGATCATGGAGGAACAATCTGGGATTCACCCCTCCACTTT. Translating gives CSVDSSDHGGTIWDSPLHF. The complete variable domain, with remaining parts taken from reference TRBV29-1 and TRBJ1-6, reads SAVISQKPSRDICQRGTSLTIQCQVDSQVTMMFWYRQQPGQSLTLIATANQGSEATYESGFVIDKFPISRPNLTFSTLTVSNMSPEDSSIYLCSVDSSDHGGTIWDSPLHFGNGTRLTVT.

The chain is built from TRBV6-5 and TRBJ2-1, with 9 bases that match TRBD2. This CDR3 comprises 16 residues. J lost 10 bases, V lost 0 bases, and 10 bases had no gene match. Germline CDR1 reads MNHEY; CDR2 reads SVGAGI. The DNA for the CDR3 is TGTGCCAGCAGTTACTCGCGGCCTAGCGGGGCCTACGAGCAGTTCTTC. Protein product: CASSYSRPSGAYEQFF.

The rearrangement links TRBV13 to TRBJ2-7; D is unclear. Between the trimmed V and J ends, which lost 5 bases and 2 bases, there was a span of 10 bases. CDR1 is PRHDT and CDR2 is FYEKMQ in the germline V gene (reference sequence). CDR3 length: 13 amino acids. The CDR3, as DNA: TGTGCCAGCAGCGCTGGGGTAGCCTACGAGCAGTACTTC. Translated: CASSAGVAYEQYF.

CDR3 sequence (DNA): TGTGCCAGCAGCCGGACTAGCGGGAGACCTCAGTACTTC. It specifies CASSRTSGRPQYF. This chain uses TRBV6-5 with TRBJ2-7, with 13 bases aligning to TRBD2. Germline CDR1 and CDR2: MNHEY and SVGAGI. There are 13 residues in the CDR3. The trim removed 6 bases at V and 10 bases at J, leaving 6 bases unmatched.

The rearrangement uses TRBV6-6 and TRBJ2-1; TRBD1 matches 8 bases. This CDR3 has 14 amino acids. J gave up 9 bases and V 0 bases, and 4 bases lay outside the gene matches. Germline V CDR1 and CDR2: MNHNY, SVGAGI (reference sequence). CDR3 in DNA: TGTGCCAGCAGTTACTCGGCAGGGGGCGGTGAGCAGTTCTTC. Its translation is CASSYSAGGGEQFF.

Note on this clonotype: With a much larger clone just one base away, this may be a read error. The chain has TRBV7-9 and TRBJ2-5; the match to TRBD2 covers 10 bases. CDR1 is SEHNR and CDR2 is FQNEAQ in the germline V gene (reference sequence). V trimming: 1 base; J trimming: 0 bases; junction bases outside the gene matches: 2. The CDR3 runs to 16 residues. The CDR3: CASSLELAGYQETQYF. Written as DNA, the CDR3 is TGTGCCAGCAGCTTAGAACTAGCGGGGTACCAAGAGACCCAGTACTTC. Full variable domain (outside the CDR3, taken from reference TRBV7-9 and TRBJ2-5): DTGVSQNPRHKITKRGQNVTFRCDPISEHNRLYWYRQTLGQGPEFLTYFQNEAQLEKSRLLSDRFSAERPKGSFSTLEIQRTEQGDSAMYLCASSLELAGYQETQYFGPGTRLLVL.

In its sample, this clonotype was seen a few times. The chain carries TRBV20-1 and TRBJ2-1, with 9 nucleotides matching TRBD1. V trimming: 1 base; J trimming: 5 bases; junction bases outside the gene matches: 12. The CDR3 has 17 amino acids. Germline loops: CDR1 DFQATT, CDR2 SNEGSKA (reference sequence). CDR3 in amino acids: CSARGRRDRAPNNEQFF. In DNA form, the CDR3 reads TGCAGTGCTAGAGGCCGACGGGACAGGGCCCCGAACAATGAGCAGTTCTTC.

The chain couples TRBV28 to TRBJ2-7; TRBD2 matches 7 bases. The CDR3 extends over 15 amino acids. Germline CDR1 is MDHEN and CDR2 is SYDVKM. Trimming at V came to 7 bases and at J to 3 bases, leaving 12 bases not matched to a gene. CDR3 region: CASKPAGLNLYEQYF. The CDR3 nucleotides are TGTGCCAGCAAGCCGGCGGGACTAAATCTCTACGAGCAGTACTTC.

This clonotype was observed a single time. The chain recombines TRBV7-2 with TRBJ2-1; D uncertain. This CDR3 is built from 13 residues. V was clipped by 1 base and J by 9 bases, with 10 bases between them. Germline lookup yields CDR1 SGHTA and CDR2 FQGNSA. The DNA of the CDR3 is TGTGCCAGCAGCTTAGGGCAGGAAGGTGAGCAGTTCTTC. Amino acid sequence: CASSLGQEGEQFF.

The chain is built from TRBV7-2 and TRBJ1-2; D remains unclear. Trimming stripped 0 bases from V and 8 bases from J, with 16 bases between. The CDR3 length is 15 residues. The germline CDR1 and CDR2 sequences are SGHTA and FQGNSA. This chain's CDR3 is CASSLAPPGRKGYTF. The DNA of the CDR3 is TGTGCCAGCAGCTTAGCGCCCCCGGGGAGAAAGGGCTACACCTTC. Variable domain in full (rest from reference TRBV7-2 and TRBJ1-2): GAGVSQSPSNKVTEKGKDVELRCDPISGHTALYWYRQSLGQGLEFLIYFQGNSAPDKSGLPSDRFSAERTGGSVSTLTIQRTQQEDSAVYLCASSLAPPGRKGYTFGSGTRLTVV.

This chain uses TRBV5-8 with TRBJ1-1; TRBD1 is a possible D gene (5 bases). Per germline, CDR1 SGHTS and CDR2 YDEGEE. CDR3 length: 15 amino acids. The V end lost 4 bases, the J end lost 0 bases, and 13 bases lay between the germline ends. DNA for the CDR3: TGTGCCAGCAGCCCTGGGGACGGAATGAACACTGAAGCTTTCTTT. It translates to CASSPGDGMNTEAFF.

V usage is TRBV28 and J usage is TRBJ2-3; D not resolved. Germline lookup yields CDR1 MDHEN and CDR2 SYDVKM. V was cut by 6 bases and J by 0 bases, with 13 bases left in between. The CDR3 is 15 residues long. As DNA, the CDR3 is TGTGCCAGCAGCCCTCTAGAGGTCAGCACAGATACGCAGTATTTT. Amino acid sequence: CASSPLEVSTDTQYF.